The entry below describes one TCR beta chain. Its antigen is not identified. The length of the CDR3 is 16 residues. V dropped 0 bases and J dropped 4; count of bases not matched to a gene: 4. Looked up from germline, CDR1 is MGHRA and CDR2 is YSYEKL. The sample belongs to a study of T cell repertoires in cytomegalovirus infection. Study-level information: From public TCR beta signatures came an indication of both CMV infection and matching HLA type.

TCRdb analysed the reads with MiXCR anew, one entry per CDR3 protein. Here the sample spans about 740,000 distinct CDR3 sequences, approximately 34% being singletons. Findings and limits, study-wide: Summed frequency of public TCR beta families distinguished CMV carriers with the relevant HLA. CMV-specific TCR beta clonotypes restricted by HLA-C were the ones dominating the ex vivo response.

The sequenced material came from PBMCs. The receptor was isolated from a human donor in good health (CMV status not recorded). Some clones in this sample may be carry-over from other donors' samples. The rearrangement links TRBV4-1 to TRBJ2-3; TRBD2 agrees at 10 bases. The DNA for the CDR3 is TGCGCCAGCAGCCAAGAGGGAACTAGCGGGGCAGATACGCAGTATTTT. Amino acids: CASSQEGTSGADTQYF.